The next 29 T cell receptor beta chains were all read from a single sample in a study of blood T cells in healthy people across ages (dated by TCRdb to between 2015 and 2017). The library was built by means of 5' RACE. The listed sequencing device is Illumina HiSeq 2500. A second PCR of roughly 7 to 11 cycles was performed with a sample-barcoded 5' primer and a J-beta primer mix. Starting from the raw public reads, TCRdb applied fastp trimming at Q25, assembled clones with MiXCR and retained in-frame beta chains. Every distinct CDR3 protein forms one entry, paired with its most common genes and DNA. For this sample there are about 970,000 distinct CDR3 sequences; about 51% appear just once. The ten largest clones capture about a fifth of the sample. Sequenced material: blood. These receptors all stem from a woman in her fifties or sixties in good health.

As regards this clonotype: The junction departs from the called germline gene at one end, perhaps through a read error. V gene TRBV20-1 combines with J gene TRBJ2-1, with D perhaps assigned TRBD1 or TRBD2 (5 bases each). From germline, CDR1 is DFQATT and CDR2 SNEGSKA (reference sequence). The length of the CDR3 is 13 residues. The DNA of the CDR3 is TGCAGTGCTATTCCGGGACGCCTGAATGAGCGGTTCTTC. Translation: CSAIPGRLNERFF.

This chain uses TRBV20-1 with TRBJ2-7; D might be TRBD1 (5 bases). The tail of the sequence fits TRBJ2-1 better, so the J call may be wrong. CDR1 is DFQATT, CDR2 SNEGSKA, per germline (reference sequence). The CDR3 covers 13 residues. The CDR3 spells CSARVSGLNEQFF. CDR3 sequence (DNA): TGCAGTGCTAGAGTATCAGGGCTCAATGAGCAGTTCTTC.

The V and J genes are TRBV7-9 and TRBJ2-7; D is possibly TRBD1 (5 bases). CDR1 and CDR2 (germline): SEHNR, FQNEAQ (reference sequence). V lost 4 bases and J lost 0, with 10 bases in between. The CDR3 length is 14 residues. The CDR3 DNA sequence: TGTGCCAGCAGCTACGACAGCAACTCCTACGAGCAGTACTTC. Encoded protein: CASSYDSNSYEQYF.

The chain couples TRBV20-1 to TRBJ2-7, with D uncertain. With 2 bases removed from V and 8 bases from J, the gap between germline ends came to 10 bases. In germline, CDR1 is DFQATT, CDR2 SNEGSKA (reference sequence). The CDR3 runs 11 residues. Here the CDR3 reads CSARPGVQQYF. The CDR3 bases are TGCAGTGCTAGACCTGGGGTTCAGCAGTACTTC.

This chain joins TRBV6-6 and TRBJ1-1, with 8 bases matching TRBD1. V was pared by 2 bases and J by 1 base, with 3 bases of the junction left unmatched. The CDR3 spans 15 residues. Looked up from germline, CDR1 is MNHNY and CDR2 is SVGAGI (reference sequence). Here the CDR3 DNA reads TGTGCCAGCAGTTACCGTCAGGGGGCGAACACTGAAGCTTTCTTT. Amino acids: CASSYRQGANTEAFF.

This clonotype occurred a few times. The rearrangement uses TRBV14 and TRBJ2-7, with 9 bases identical to TRBD1. V was clipped by 4 bases and J by 4 bases; unmatched bases: 8. CDR1 and CDR2 (germline): SGHDN, FVKESK. CDR3 length equals 15 residues. The CDR3 sequence: CASSLAPGQGYEQYF. For the CDR3, the DNA is TGTGCCAGCAGCCTCGCACCGGGACAGGGATACGAGCAGTACTTC. Supplemented by reference TRBV14 and TRBJ2-7, the full variable domain reads EAGVTQFPSHSVIEKGQTVTLRCDPISGHDNLYWYRRVMGKEIKFLLHFVKESKQDESGMPNNRFLAERTGGTYSTLKVQPAELEDSGVYFCASSLAPGQGYEQYFGPGTRLTVT.

The V gene is TRBV7-2, the J gene TRBJ1-2; tentative D call: TRBD1 (6 bases). Germline V gene data show CDR1 as SGHTA and CDR2 as FQGNSA. Trimming removed 4 bases from V and 4 bases from J, with 13 bases in between. The CDR3 is made up of 14 amino acids. The CDR3 DNA follows: TGTGCCAGCAGCTCATACAGGGAGGTCTATGGCTACACCTTC. Translation gives CASSSYREVYGYTF.

The V gene is TRBV20-1, the J gene TRBJ2-5, with 9 bases aligning to TRBD2. Germline V gene sequence: CDR1 DFQATT, CDR2 SNEGSKA (reference sequence). The CDR3 runs to 14 residues. Germline trimming cut 1 base from V and 11 bases from J; bases unmatched to any gene: 11. The CDR3 here is CSARVLAGIDEQYF. CDR3 nucleotides: TGCAGTGCTAGAGTGCTAGCGGGAATCGATGAGCAGTACTTC.

This clonotype was counted a few times. The chain employs TRBV20-1 and TRBJ2-5, with a possible D match to TRBD2 (6 bases). Germline CDR1 is DFQATT and CDR2 is SNEGSKA (reference sequence). V lost 7 bases to trimming and J lost 3 bases, with 21 bases between them. CDR3 length: 15 residues. CDR3 in DNA: TGCAGTGTGCTTCCCGGGACTGCCTTCGAAGAGACCCAGTACTTC. Its translation is CSVLPGTAFEETQYF.

This clonotype was observed a few times. The CDR3 loop is CARETGGDTEAFF. CDR3 nucleotide sequence: TGTGCCAGGGAGACAGGGGGCGACACTGAAGCTTTCTTT. The chain links TRBV6-6 to TRBJ1-1, with 10 nucleotides matching TRBD1. Trimming at V came to 9 bases and at J to 3 bases, leaving 4 bases not matched to a gene. The length of the CDR3 is 13 residues. Per the germline V gene, CDR1 is MNHNY and CDR2 is SVGAGI (reference sequence).

In the case of this clonotype: It may be a read error: a sequence one base away is much more abundant. CDR3 sequence: CSVEDLALAGGGNEQYF. DNA for the CDR3: TGCAGCGTTGAAGATCTTGCCCTGGCGGGAGGGGGAAATGAGCAGTACTTC. This sequence joins TRBV29-1 and TRBJ2-5; TRBD2 aligns across 9 bases. Germline CDR1 and CDR2: SQVTM and ANQGSEA. V shed 0 bases and J 11 bases; nucleotides not matched to a gene: 19. CDR3 length: 17 residues.

The chain employs TRBV15 and TRBJ1-5; TRBD1 aligns across 9 bases. V shed 5 bases and J 2 bases; nucleotides not matched to a gene: 4. Looked up from germline, CDR1 is LNHNV and CDR2 is YYDKDF (reference sequence). CDR3 size: 15 residues. CDR3 sequence (DNA): TGTGCCACCAGCTCCCGGGACAGGGGCAATCAGCCCCAGCATTTT. This translates into CATSSRDRGNQPQHF.

The table lists this clonotype with a few counts. V and J are TRBV29-1 and TRBJ2-7, with TRBD2 matching 8 bases. In germline, CDR1 is SQVTM, CDR2 ANQGSEA. The CDR3 totals 12 residues. V was clipped by 7 bases and J by 2 bases; unmatched bases: 4. CDR3 amino acids: CSAQREPYEQYF. The CDR3 coding sequence is TGCAGCGCCCAGCGGGAGCCCTACGAGCAGTACTTC.

In DNA, the CDR3 is TGTGCCAGCAGACAAGGACTAGCGGGAGATACGCAGTATTTT. Protein sequence: CASRQGLAGDTQYF. The V and J genes are TRBV6-5 and TRBJ2-3; 11 nucleotides agree with TRBD2. Germline V gives CDR1 MNHEY, CDR2 SVGAGI. This CDR3 comprises 14 residues. J lost 5 bases, V lost 6 bases, and 4 bases had no gene match.

The chain couples TRBV7-2 to TRBJ1-5; no clear D gene. The germline gives CDR1 SGHTA, CDR2 FQGNSA. The CDR3 is 15 residues long. The V end was cut by 7 bases, the J end by 1 base, with 14 bases between. The CDR3 loop is CASTKGPQSNQPQHF. In DNA, the CDR3 is TGTGCCAGCACCAAAGGCCCACAGAGCAATCAGCCCCAGCATTTT.

This clonotype is a singleton in its sample. The chain joins TRBV28 to TRBJ2-5, with D tentatively TRBD2 (5 bases). Germline V gene lookup returns CDR1 MDHEN and CDR2 SYDVKM. V lost 9 bases and J 5 bases, leaving 13 bases between the germline ends. The CDR3 is made up of 12 amino acids. The CDR3 bases are TGTGCCAGTAGCGCCCTGGTGGAGACCCAGTACTTC. It translates to CASSALVETQYF.

The count of this clonotype is one. This chain uses TRBV5-1 with TRBJ2-2; tentatively, D is TRBD2 (5 bases). Germline V CDR1 and CDR2: SGHRS, YFSETQ. The CDR3 contains 15 residues. V was shortened by 4 bases and J by 4 bases, with 14 bases between the two germline ends. The DNA for the CDR3 is TGCGCCAGCAGCCGAGGGAGTATGGGCACCGGGGAGCTGTTTTTT. Translation: CASSRGSMGTGELFF.

V is TRBV9 and J is TRBJ2-3; TRBD2 matches 7 bases. CDR1 and CDR2 (germline): SGDLS, YYNGEE. With 2 bases clipped from V and 6 bases from J, the junction kept 12 bases outside the gene matches. This CDR3 spans 16 amino acids. The CDR3 loop is CASSVGGSLKGDTQYF. The CDR3 coding sequence is TGTGCCAGCAGCGTCGGCGGGAGTCTAAAAGGGGATACGCAGTATTTT.

The chain couples TRBV5-1 to TRBJ2-5; D might be TRBD1 (6 bases). Trimming stripped 0 bases from V and 1 base from J, with 7 bases between. Looked up from germline, CDR1 is SGHRS and CDR2 is YFSETQ. The CDR3 loop spans 14 amino acids. The CDR3 DNA sequence: TGCGCCAGCAGCTTGGTGGACAGCCAAGAGACCCAGTACTTC. Protein: CASSLVDSQETQYF.

The gene calls are TRBV7-2 and TRBJ2-4; 8 nucleotides align to TRBD1. The J call could be wrong; TRBJ2-7 is a better fit for the DNA end. There are 13 residues in the CDR3. Germline assignment: CDR1 SGHTA and CDR2 FQGNSA. The CDR3 protein is CASSYIGQGEQYF. The CDR3 bases are TGTGCCAGCAGCTACATCGGACAGGGCGAGCAGTACTTC.

As concerns this clonotype: A much larger clone lies one base from this, so it may be a read error. The chain couples TRBV27 to TRBJ2-3, with 9 bases that match TRBD1. The CDR3 is made up of 14 amino acids. Germline loops: CDR1 MNHEY, CDR2 SMNVEV (reference sequence). The DNA of the CDR3 is TGTGCCACCCAGTGGACAGGGGACACAGGTACGCAGTATTTT. Its translation: CATQWTGDTGTQYF.

CDR3 sequence reads: CASTSTVNTEAFF. The DNA of the CDR3 is TGCGCCAGCACCTCGACAGTTAACACTGAAGCTTTCTTT. The V gene is TRBV5-1, the J gene TRBJ1-1; D might be TRBD1 (5 bases). CDR1 is SGHRS, CDR2 YFSETQ, per germline. V was clipped by 6 bases and J by 2 bases, with 11 bases between them. This CDR3 has 13 residues.

The rearrangement uses TRBV30 and TRBJ1-2; D is possibly TRBD1 (5 bases). In germline, CDR1 is GTSNPN, CDR2 SVGIG (reference sequence). This CDR3 is built from 14 residues. With 4 bases removed from V and 4 bases from J, the gap between germline ends came to 16 bases. CDR3 coding DNA: TGTGCCTGGACCAGGCAGGGCCCTAGCTATGGCTACACCTTC. It encodes CAWTRQGPSYGYTF.

The chain combines TRBV28 with TRBJ2-7; 9 nucleotides align to TRBD2. From germline, CDR1 is MDHEN and CDR2 SYDVKM. Trimming cost V 8 bases and J 2 bases; bases outside gene matches: 4. This CDR3 contains 13 residues. As DNA, the CDR3 is TGTGCCAGCGGGCTAGCGGGGACCTACGAGCAGTACTTC. Translating gives CASGLAGTYEQYF.

The chain uses TRBV7-2 and TRBJ2-5, with 7 bases that match TRBD1. The CDR3 covers 16 residues. Looked up from germline, CDR1 is SGHTA and CDR2 is FQGNSA. V trimming: 2 bases; J trimming: 1 base; junction bases outside the gene matches: 7. CDR3 nucleotides: TGTGCCAGCAGCTTAAGTAGGAAGGGGGCCCAAGAGACCCAGTACTTC. Its protein product is CASSLSRKGAQETQYF.

Comments on this clonotype: The junction departs from the called germline gene at one end, perhaps through a read error. V is TRBV12-3 or TRBV12-4 and J is TRBJ1-2; maybe TRBD1 (5 bases). This CDR3 is built from 14 residues. The CDR3 sequence: CTSRKEGTNYGYTF. CDR3 DNA: TGTACCAGCAGGAAGGAGGGGACCAACTATGGCTACACCTTC.

The gene calls are TRBV15 and TRBJ2-3; TRBD2 is a possible D gene (6 bases). This CDR3 has 14 residues. V gave up 1 base and J gave up 3 bases, with 8 bases separating them. Germline loops: CDR1 LNHNV, CDR2 YYDKDF (reference sequence). The CDR3 DNA reads as TGTGCCACCAGCAGAGTCGGGAGAACAGATACGCAGTATTTT. Encoded protein: CATSRVGRTDTQYF.

The chain recombines TRBV27 with TRBJ1-2; D is unresolved. This CDR3 has 11 residues. The V end was cut by 6 bases, the J end by 7 bases, with 9 bases between. Looked up from germline, CDR1 is MNHEY and CDR2 is SMNVEV (reference sequence). The CDR3: CASRGGVGYTF. In DNA form, the CDR3 reads TGTGCCAGCAGGGGCGGGGTTGGCTACACCTTC.

The chain uses TRBV7-9 and TRBJ1-6; D is perhaps TRBD1 (5 bases). Germline V CDR1 and CDR2: SEHNR, FQNEAQ (reference sequence). V was clipped by 0 bases and J by 6 bases, with 12 bases between them. The CDR3 totals 16 residues. The CDR3: CASSLAGTVANSPLHF. CDR3 nucleotides: TGTGCCAGCAGCTTAGCTGGGACGGTTGCTAATTCACCCCTCCACTTT.